This TCR beta chain was recovered during a study of blood T cells in healthy people across ages. Across the whole study: Using template switching, researchers captured about one barcoded beta molecule for each two T cells.

There are 11 residues in the CDR3. Germline V gene data show CDR1 as MDHEN and CDR2 as SYDVKM. V dropped 2 bases and J dropped 10 bases, with 6 bases sitting between them. A J-beta primer mix and a sample-barcoded 5' primer were used in a second PCR of about 7 to 12 cycles. Individual samples furnished no less than 2.5 million CDR3-containing paired-end reads apiece. TCRdb reprocessed the 5' RACE reads via MiXCR and lists one record per CDR3 protein. There are about 970,000 distinct CDR3 sequences in the sample; roughly 50% occur only once, and about a fifth lies in the top ten. This sequence originates from a woman aged 60-70 years in good health. The chain joins TRBV28 to TRBJ2-1; no reliable D call. The sample taken for sequencing was blood. This chain's CDR3 is CASSLTREQFF. CDR3 coding DNA: TGTGCCAGCAGTTTAACGAGGGAGCAGTTCTTC.